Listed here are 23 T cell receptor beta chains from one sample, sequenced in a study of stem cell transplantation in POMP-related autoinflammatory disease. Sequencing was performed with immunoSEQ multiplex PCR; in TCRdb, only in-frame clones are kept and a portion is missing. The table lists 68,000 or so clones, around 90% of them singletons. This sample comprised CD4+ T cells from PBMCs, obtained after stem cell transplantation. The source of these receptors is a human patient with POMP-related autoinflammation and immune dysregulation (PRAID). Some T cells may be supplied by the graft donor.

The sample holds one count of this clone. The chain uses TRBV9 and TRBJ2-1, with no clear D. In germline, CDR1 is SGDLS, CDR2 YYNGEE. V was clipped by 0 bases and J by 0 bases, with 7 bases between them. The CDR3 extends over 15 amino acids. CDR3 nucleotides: TGTGCCAGCAGCGTAGGAAGTAACTCCTACAATGAGCAGTTCTTC. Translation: CASSVGSNSYNEQFF.

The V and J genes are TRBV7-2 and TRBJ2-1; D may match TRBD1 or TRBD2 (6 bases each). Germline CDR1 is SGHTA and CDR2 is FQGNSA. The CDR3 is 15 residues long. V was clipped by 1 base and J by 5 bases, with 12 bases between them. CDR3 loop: CASSLDWGANNEQFF. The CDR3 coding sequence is TGTGCCAGCAGCTTAGACTGGGGGGCTAACAATGAGCAGTTCTTC.

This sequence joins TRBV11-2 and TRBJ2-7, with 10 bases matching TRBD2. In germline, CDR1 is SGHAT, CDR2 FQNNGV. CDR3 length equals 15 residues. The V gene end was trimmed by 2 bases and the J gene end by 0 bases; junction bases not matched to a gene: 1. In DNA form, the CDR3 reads TGTGCCAGCAGCTTACTAGCGGGGGCCTCCTACGAGCAGTACTTC. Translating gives CASSLLAGASYEQYF.

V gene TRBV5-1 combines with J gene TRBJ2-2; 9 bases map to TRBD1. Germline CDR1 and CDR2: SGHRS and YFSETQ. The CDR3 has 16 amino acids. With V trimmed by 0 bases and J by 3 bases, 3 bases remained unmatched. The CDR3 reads CASSLAGTGYTGELFF. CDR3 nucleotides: TGCGCCAGCAGCTTGGCCGGGACAGGGTACACCGGGGAGCTGTTTTTT.

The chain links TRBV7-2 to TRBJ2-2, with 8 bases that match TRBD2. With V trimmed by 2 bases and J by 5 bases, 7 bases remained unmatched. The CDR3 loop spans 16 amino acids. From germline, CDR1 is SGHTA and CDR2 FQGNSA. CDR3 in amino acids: CASSLLPGGGTGELFF. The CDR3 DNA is TGTGCCAGCAGCTTATTGCCGGGAGGGGGAACCGGGGAGCTGTTTTTT.

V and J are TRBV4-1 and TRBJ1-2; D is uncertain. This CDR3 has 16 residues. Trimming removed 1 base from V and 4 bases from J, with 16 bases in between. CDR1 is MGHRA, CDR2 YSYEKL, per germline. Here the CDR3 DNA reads TGCGCCAGCAGCCAAGTGGGTAAGGGCTCAGCCTATGGCTACACCTTC. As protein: CASSQVGKGSAYGYTF.

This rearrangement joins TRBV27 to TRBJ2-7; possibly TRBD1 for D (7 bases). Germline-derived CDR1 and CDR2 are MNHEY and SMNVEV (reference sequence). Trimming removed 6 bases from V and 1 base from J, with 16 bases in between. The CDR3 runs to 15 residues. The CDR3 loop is CASRSGGPGSYEQYF. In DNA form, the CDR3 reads TGTGCCAGCAGATCAGGGGGGCCGGGGTCCTACGAGCAGTACTTC.

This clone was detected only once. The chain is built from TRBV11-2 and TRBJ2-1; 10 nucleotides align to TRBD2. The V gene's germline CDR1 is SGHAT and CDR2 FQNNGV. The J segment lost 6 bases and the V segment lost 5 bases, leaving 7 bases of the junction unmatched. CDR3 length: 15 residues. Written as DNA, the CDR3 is TGTGCCAGCAGCCCAAGCGGGGGGGCTGGCAATGAGCAGTTCTTC. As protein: CASSPSGGAGNEQFF.

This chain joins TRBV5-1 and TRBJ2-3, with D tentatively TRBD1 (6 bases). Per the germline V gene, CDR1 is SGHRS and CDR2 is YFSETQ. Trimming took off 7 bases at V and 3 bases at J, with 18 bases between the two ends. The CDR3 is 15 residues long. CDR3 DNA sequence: TGCGCCAGCTATCAGGGGAGTATCCGGACAGATACGCAGTATTTT. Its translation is CASYQGSIRTDTQYF.

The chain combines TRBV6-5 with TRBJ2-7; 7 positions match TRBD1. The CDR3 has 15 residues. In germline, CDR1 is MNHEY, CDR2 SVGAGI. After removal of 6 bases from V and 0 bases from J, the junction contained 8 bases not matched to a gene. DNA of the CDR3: TGTGCCAGCAGCTCAACCGGGACAGACTCCTACGAGCAGTACTTC. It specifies CASSSTGTDSYEQYF.

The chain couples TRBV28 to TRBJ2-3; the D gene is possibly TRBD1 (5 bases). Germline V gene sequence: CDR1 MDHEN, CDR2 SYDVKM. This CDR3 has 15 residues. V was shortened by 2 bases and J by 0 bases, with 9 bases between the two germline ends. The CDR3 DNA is TGTGCCAGCAGTTTACAGGGTGGTAGCACAGATACGCAGTATTTT. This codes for CASSLQGGSTDTQYF.

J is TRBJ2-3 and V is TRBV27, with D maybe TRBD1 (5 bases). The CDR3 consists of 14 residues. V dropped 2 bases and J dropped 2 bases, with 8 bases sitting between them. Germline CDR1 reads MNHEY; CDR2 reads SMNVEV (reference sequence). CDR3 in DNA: TGTGCCAGCAGTTTAATGACAGACACAGATACGCAGTATTTT. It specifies CASSLMTDTDTQYF.

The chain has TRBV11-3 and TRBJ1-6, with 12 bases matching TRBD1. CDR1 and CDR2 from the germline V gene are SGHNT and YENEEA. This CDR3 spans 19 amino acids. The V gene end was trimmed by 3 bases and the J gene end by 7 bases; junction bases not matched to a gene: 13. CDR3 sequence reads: CASSFPRLRDRGPNSPLHF. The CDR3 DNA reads TGTGCCAGCAGCTTCCCGAGGCTCCGGGACAGGGGGCCGAATTCACCCCTCCACTTT.

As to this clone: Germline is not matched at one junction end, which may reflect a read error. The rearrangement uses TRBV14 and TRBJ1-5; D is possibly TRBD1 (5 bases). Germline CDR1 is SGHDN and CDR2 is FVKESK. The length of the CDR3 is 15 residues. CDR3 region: CASSQDWDGDQPQHF. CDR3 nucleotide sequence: TGTGCCAGCAGCCAAGATTGGGACGGGGATCAACCCCAGCATTTT.

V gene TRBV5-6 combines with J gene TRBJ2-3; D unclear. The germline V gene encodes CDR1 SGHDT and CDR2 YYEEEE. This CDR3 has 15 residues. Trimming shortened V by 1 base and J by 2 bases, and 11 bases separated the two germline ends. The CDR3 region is CASSLTGTLTDTQYF. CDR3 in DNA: TGTGCCAGCAGCTTGACCGGAACCCTCACAGATACGCAGTATTTT.

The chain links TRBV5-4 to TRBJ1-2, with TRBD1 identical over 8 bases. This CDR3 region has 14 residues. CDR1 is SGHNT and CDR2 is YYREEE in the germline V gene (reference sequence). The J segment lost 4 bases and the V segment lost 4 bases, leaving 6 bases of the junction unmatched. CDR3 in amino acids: CASSGRQGIYGYTF. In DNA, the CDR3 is TGTGCCAGCAGCGGAAGACAGGGGATCTATGGCTACACCTTC.

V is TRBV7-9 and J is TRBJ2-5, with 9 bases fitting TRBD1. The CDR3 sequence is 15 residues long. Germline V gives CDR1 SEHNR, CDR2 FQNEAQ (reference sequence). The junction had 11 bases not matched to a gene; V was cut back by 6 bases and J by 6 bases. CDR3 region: CASSPNPGQGKTQYF. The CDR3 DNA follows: TGTGCCAGCAGTCCTAACCCGGGACAGGGAAAGACCCAGTACTTC.

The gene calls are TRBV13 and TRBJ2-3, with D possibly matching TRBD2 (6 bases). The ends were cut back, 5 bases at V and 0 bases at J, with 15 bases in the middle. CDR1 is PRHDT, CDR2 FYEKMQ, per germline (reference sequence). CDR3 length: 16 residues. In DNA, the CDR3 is TGTGCCAGCAGCCCTAAGCGGGCGTCTAGCACAGATACGCAGTATTTT. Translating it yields CASSPKRASSTDTQYF.

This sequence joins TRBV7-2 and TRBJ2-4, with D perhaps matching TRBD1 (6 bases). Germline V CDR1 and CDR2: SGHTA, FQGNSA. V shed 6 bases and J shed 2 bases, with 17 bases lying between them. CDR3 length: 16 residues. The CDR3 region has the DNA TGTGCCAGCAGTCCCAGGGGCGCCGGTACCAAAAACATTCAGTACTTC. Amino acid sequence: CASSPRGAGTKNIQYF.

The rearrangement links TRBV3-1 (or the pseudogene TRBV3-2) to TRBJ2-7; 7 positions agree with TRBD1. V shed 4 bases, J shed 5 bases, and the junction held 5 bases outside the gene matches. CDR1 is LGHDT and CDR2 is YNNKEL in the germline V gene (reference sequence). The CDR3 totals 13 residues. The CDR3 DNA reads TGTGCCAGCAGCCTGACAGGGTCCAACGAGCAGTACTTC. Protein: CASSLTGSNEQYF.

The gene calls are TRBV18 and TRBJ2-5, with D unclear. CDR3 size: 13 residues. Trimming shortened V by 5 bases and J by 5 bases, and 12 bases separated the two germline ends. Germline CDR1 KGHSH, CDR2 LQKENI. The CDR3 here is CASSIVVSETQYF. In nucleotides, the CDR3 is TGTGCCAGCTCAATTGTTGTTAGCGAGACCCAGTACTTC.

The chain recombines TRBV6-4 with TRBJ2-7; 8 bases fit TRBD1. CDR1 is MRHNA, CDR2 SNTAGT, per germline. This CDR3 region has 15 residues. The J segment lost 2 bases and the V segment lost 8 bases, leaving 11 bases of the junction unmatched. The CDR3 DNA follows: TGTGCCAGCGGCTCCGGGACAGGAGATACCTACGAGCAGTACGTC. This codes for CASGSGTGDTYEQYV.

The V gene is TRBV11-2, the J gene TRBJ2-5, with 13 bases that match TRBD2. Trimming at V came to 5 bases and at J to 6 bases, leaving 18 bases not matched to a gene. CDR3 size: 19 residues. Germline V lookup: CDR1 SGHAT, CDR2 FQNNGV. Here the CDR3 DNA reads TGTGCCAGCAGCCCTCGACTAGCGGGGGGTTTGTATCGTAGCAAGACCCAGTACTTC. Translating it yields CASSPRLAGGLYRSKTQYF.